This TCR beta chain was sequenced in a study of OX40 agonist ivuxolimab in advanced cancers. Blood sampling took place at baseline, cycle 4 day 1, and cycle 7 day 1. On this clone: What it recognizes is unknown.

The CDR3 contains 14 residues. Germline V CDR1 and CDR2: MNHNS, SASEGT. Broader study findings: Some of the nonresponding patients also showed low levels of normalized T-cell clonal expansion. Averaged across samples, CD8+ T cells carried more expanded clones than CD4+ did. Blood T cells, both CD4+ and CD8+, expanded clonally by week 6 at 0.1 to 3.0 mg/kg.

This table comes from immunoSEQ multiplex PCR, and its TCRdb copy is limited to in-frame clones, with some not included. The repertoire consists of fewer than 15,000 clones, with 82% occurring once and the leading ten covering about 40%. This material consisted of CD4+ or CD8+ T cells sorted from blood, taken in a trial of the OX40 agonist ivuxolimab. The clonotype comes from an adult with an advanced solid tumor such as melanoma, head and neck, liver or kidney cancer. This sequence joins TRBV6-1 and TRBJ2-5; D remains ambiguous. Near its end, the DNA agrees better with TRBJ2-7, so the J call may be wrong. The CDR3 here is CASSEANNPYEQYF. The CDR3, as DNA: TGTGCCAGCAGTGAAGCGAACAATCCCTACGAGCAGTACTTC.